This T cell receptor (beta chain) was obtained from a study of blood T cell repertoires in COVID-19. Study context: The origin of the acute and convalescent COVID-19 samples was the United States, Italy and Spain. Sources were T cells, B-cell-depleted T cells, or PBMCs; the material itself was cDNA or gDNA.

The V gene end was trimmed by 1 base and the J gene end by 3 bases; junction bases not matched to a gene: 7. This CDR3 is built from 16 residues. Germline V gives CDR1 SGHTA, CDR2 FQGTGA. In the original workflow: Amplifying reference gene primers gave estimates of nucleated cell counts. Libraries were prepared by immunoSEQ multiplex PCR; TCRdb keeps only in-frame clonotypes and omits some of them. V, J and clone size were drawn from that table, and D and trimming were deduced from the DNA. The table includes 250,000 to 300,000 clones, approximately 90% detected once. Input material: peripheral blood. The V and J genes are TRBV7-3 and TRBJ2-3, with TRBD2 matching over 7 bases. The TCR originated in a woman aged 55-70 years with acute or convalescent COVID-19. The chain's CDR3 is CASSLKTGGATDTQYF. The CDR3 nucleotides are TGTGCCAGCAGCTTAAAGACGGGGGGAGCTACAGATACGCAGTATTTT.